This is a list of T cell receptor beta chains from one sample in a study of memory CD4+ T cells and cytomegalovirus serostatus. Clones were read by immunoSEQ multiplex PCR, and TCRdb kept only the in-frame ones, dropping some. The sample carries about 50,000 clones, 77% recorded once. Source material: memory CD4+ T cells from blood. The receptors derive from an adult in good health and CMV-seronegative. CDR3s leave out the opening cysteine and the closing phenylalanine or tryptophan. Size values are once, few and many counts, or a class for expanded clones, and some rows have none.

len,abundance,v_gene,CDR3aa
13,-,TRBV2,ASRIGGSYNSPLH
12,once,TRBV29-1,SGGTGVNPGELF
13,-,TRBV6-6,ASSRDSLRYQPQH
11,-,TRBV7-6,ASSLGGATPLH
12,once,TRBV29-1,SVPTPVRFFEQY
10,-,TRBV10-3,AISEGTATQY
13,-,TRBV19,ATQGRGSSYNEQF
14,-,TRBV7-8,ASSSRTFGANQPQH
11,-,TRBV11-2,ASRRTASSEAF
13,-,TRBV7-9,ASSSSWGSLETQY
12,-,TRBV9,ASSPRSGLGGYT
12,-,TRBV19,ASSRQGATGELF
12,once,TRBV28,ASSLTRRTYEQY
12,-,TRBV30,AWKGVGGGNTIY
11,few,TRBV25-1,ASRARGDGGYT
13,-,TRBV7-9,ASSSDEHDFHTIY
12,-,TRBV2,ASILTSGINEQF
10,-,TRBV18,ASSPSGNEQF
13,once,TRBV5-1,ASSLGGYETYEQY
14,-,TRBV18,ASSPPAGWGTGELF
14,-,TRBV19,ASSMVRQGAYQPQH
14,once,TRBV7-3,ASSDIDRATEETQY
12,-,TRBV27,ASRERGGSDTQY
13,-,TRBV5-4,ASSLAGSGANVLT
12,-,TRBV15,ATSRHRNAGELF
13,-,TRBV5-1,ASSPGTGGWNEQF
13,-,TRBV5-1,ASSLGQGQSTEAF
12,-,TRBV7-9,ASSPGRTTGGYT
12,few,TRBV6-1,ASSALATSYEQY
12,-,TRBV7-2,ASSPLQGEETQY
14,few,TRBV5-5,ASSLSGDRRNTEAF
13,-,TRBV7-6,ASSLRDRNTGELF
11,-,TRBV7-7,ASSLGEQNEQY
11,-,TRBV18,ASSPSPPSEAF
13,-,TRBV23-1,ASSQGSGHNCEQY
12,-,TRBV29-1,SVEERTSGGEQY
13,-,TRBV6-5,ASRLGGAGNTEAF
15,-,TRBV10-3,AISEDSPGGGADTQY
13,few,TRBV10-3,AISPGAARTGELF
13,-,TRBV5-1,ASSFRRGTGEKLF